Below are 28 T cell receptor beta chains sequenced from a single sample in a study of T cell responses to AZD1222 COVID-19 vaccine. The assay was immunoSEQ multiplex PCR, and TCRdb's table has in-frame clones only and misses some. The sample yields roughly 160,000 clones, 85% to 95% seen once. Sequences were derived from peripheral blood, sampled on day 0 of AZD1222 vaccination. These receptors all stem from an adult in good health.

The chain uses TRBV4-3 and TRBJ2-5; 7 bases map to TRBD2. CDR3 length equals 15 residues. Germline CDR1 and CDR2: LGHNA and YSLEER. J lost 5 bases, V lost 1 base, and 7 bases had no gene match. CDR3 loop: CASSQVFDGRETQYF. CDR3 DNA: TGCGCCAGCAGCCAAGTTTTCGACGGGAGGGAGACCCAGTACTTC.

J is TRBJ1-1 and V is TRBV10-1; D may be TRBD1 (6 bases). The CDR3 covers 13 residues. V was pared by 3 bases and J by 6 bases, with 11 bases between. Germline lookup yields CDR1 WNHNN and CDR2 SYGVQD (reference sequence). The CDR3: CASSDPQGSEAFF. As DNA, the CDR3 is TGCGCCAGCAGTGACCCACAGGGTTCTGAAGCTTTCTTT.

The V gene is TRBV18, the J gene TRBJ1-1; no clear D. The germline V gene has CDR1 KGHSH and CDR2 LQKENI. Trimming removed 3 bases from V and 0 bases from J, with 8 bases in between. The CDR3 runs 14 residues. CDR3 amino acids: CASSPASLNTEAFF. CDR3 DNA sequence: TGTGCCAGCTCACCGGCCAGCCTGAACACTGAAGCTTTCTTT.

This chain joins TRBV7-9 and TRBJ1-1, with TRBD1 as a possible D gene (5 bases). CDR1 and CDR2 from the germline V gene are SEHNR and FQNEAQ (reference sequence). There are 15 residues in the CDR3. Trimming removed 0 bases at V and 1 base at J, with 9 bases between. The CDR3 reads CASSLARAQNTEAFF. CDR3 DNA: TGTGCCAGCAGCTTAGCCAGGGCCCAGAACACTGAAGCTTTCTTT.

The chain has TRBV7-9 and TRBJ2-3, with 7 bases lining up with TRBD2. CDR1 SEHNR and CDR2 FQNEAQ come from the germline V gene (reference sequence). The V gene end was trimmed by 5 bases and the J gene end by 5 bases; junction bases not matched to a gene: 13. This CDR3 is 16 amino acids long. In nucleotides, the CDR3 is TGTGCCAGCAGCCCTAGCGGAGGGGTCGTTGGAGATACGCAGTATTTT. Protein: CASSPSGGVVGDTQYF.

J is TRBJ2-7 and V is TRBV6-6; D gene uncertain. Trimming stripped 4 bases from V and 0 bases from J, with 10 bases between. The germline CDR1 and CDR2 sequences are MNHNY and SVGAGI (reference sequence). The CDR3 contains 14 residues. CDR3 DNA sequence: TGTGCCAGCAGTTTAGACCAGGCCTCCTACGAGCAGTACTTC. This codes for CASSLDQASYEQYF.

The chain couples TRBV3-1 (or the pseudogene TRBV3-2) to TRBJ1-1, with a possible D match to TRBD1 (5 bases). Germline V gives CDR1 LGHDT, CDR2 YNNKEL (reference sequence). The V end was cut by 0 bases, the J end by 10 bases, with 12 bases between. The CDR3 contains 13 residues. DNA of the CDR3: TGTGCCAGCAGCCAAGATTCGCGCGGGGGAGCTTTCTTT. It codes for CASSQDSRGGAFF.

The chain has TRBV6-2 or TRBV6-3 and TRBJ1-2; D not resolved. Per the germline V gene, CDR1 is MNHEY and CDR2 is SVGEGT. V was cut by 2 bases and J by 3 bases, with 4 bases left in between. The CDR3 length is 12 residues. CDR3 sequence reads: CASSYGDYGYTF. CDR3 sequence (DNA): TGTGCCAGCAGTTACGGAGACTATGGCTACACCTTC.

The V call is TRBV19, the J call TRBJ1-5, with TRBD1 identical over 7 bases. This CDR3 region has 13 residues. The J segment lost 3 bases and the V segment lost 9 bases, leaving 5 bases of the junction unmatched. CDR1 and CDR2 from the germline V gene are LNHDA and SQIVND (reference sequence). The CDR3 DNA is TGTGCCAGCACGGACAGGAACAATCAGCCCCAGCATTTT. Its translation: CASTDRNNQPQHF.

The chain uses TRBV4-1 and TRBJ2-7, with D possibly being TRBD1 (5 bases). The germline V gene has CDR1 MGHRA and CDR2 YSYEKL. The CDR3 is 19 amino acids. The V end was cut by 0 bases, the J end by 5 bases, with 26 bases between. CDR3 in DNA: TGCGCCAGCAGCCAAGATCCCCTGAATCCCGGGCAGGGTGGAAACGAGCAGTACTTC. Translating gives CASSQDPLNPGQGGNEQYF.

The V call is TRBV5-1, the J call TRBJ2-1; 7 bases are a match to TRBD1. The germline CDR1 and CDR2 sequences are SGHRS and YFSETQ. The V gene end was trimmed by 1 base and the J gene end by 7 bases; junction bases not matched to a gene: 14. The CDR3 covers 17 residues. CDR3 nucleotides: TGCGCCAGCAGCTTGACCCCGACAGGGCAGTCGAAAAATGAGCAGTTCTTC. Protein product: CASSLTPTGQSKNEQFF.

The V and J genes are TRBV2 and TRBJ2-1; D might be TRBD1 (7 bases). V was pared by 5 bases and J by 4 bases, with 12 bases between. CDR1 SNHLY and CDR2 FYNNEI come from the germline V gene. The CDR3 spans 14 residues. The CDR3 loop reads CASSSQGRYNEQFF. CDR3 coding DNA: TGTGCCAGCAGTTCACAGGGGAGGTACAATGAGCAGTTCTTC.

This rearrangement joins TRBV11-2 to TRBJ1-6; D not certain. V lost 1 base, J lost 0 bases, and 16 bases lay in between. The CDR3 is 19 residues long. The germline V gene encodes CDR1 SGHAT and CDR2 FQNNGV. The CDR3 nucleotides are TGTGCCAGCAGCTTAGCGGCATCGGTGGGGAGCTCCTATAATTCACCCCTCCACTTT. It translates to CASSLAASVGSSYNSPLHF.

The chain employs TRBV15 and TRBJ2-5, with TRBD1 identical over 7 bases. J gave up 4 bases and V 8 bases, and 4 bases lay outside the gene matches. CDR1 is LNHNV, CDR2 YYDKDF, per germline (reference sequence). CDR3 length: 12 residues. Written as DNA, the CDR3 is TGTGCCACCTTAGGGGGCGGAGAGACCCAGTACTTC. Protein sequence: CATLGGGETQYF.

The chain uses TRBV9 and TRBJ1-2; D is unclear. Germline CDR1 SGDLS, CDR2 YYNGEE. The ends were cut back, 3 bases at V and 7 bases at J, with 16 bases in the middle. CDR3 length equals 14 residues. The CDR3 protein is CASSALGPVGGYTF. CDR3 nucleotide sequence: TGTGCCAGCAGCGCCTTAGGCCCAGTTGGTGGCTACACCTTC.

The V and J genes are TRBV9 and TRBJ1-6; the D is unclear. Trimming left V 1 base short and J 0 bases short, with 26 bases between. Germline V gives CDR1 SGDLS, CDR2 YYNGEE. The length of the CDR3 is 22 residues. The CDR3 protein is CASSVTFRAFTRASSYNSPLHF. The CDR3 nucleotides read TGTGCCAGCAGCGTAACCTTTCGGGCCTTTACAAGGGCCAGCTCCTATAATTCACCCCTCCACTTT.

This rearrangement joins TRBV18 to TRBJ2-7; no firm D call. The germline V and J ends were trimmed by 6 bases and 2 bases, with 8 bases remaining between them. The CDR3 extends over 12 amino acids. Germline V gene data show CDR1 as KGHSH and CDR2 as LQKENI. CDR3 bases: TGTGCCAGCTCTCCGGGCACCTACGAGCAGTACTTC. Protein sequence: CASSPGTYEQYF.

J is TRBJ1-5 and V is TRBV28, with D maybe TRBD1 (5 bases). Germline V gives CDR1 MDHEN, CDR2 SYDVKM. The CDR3 contains 14 residues. V shed 5 bases and J shed 7 bases, with 15 bases lying between them. The DNA of the CDR3 is TGTGCCAGCAGTGACCGGGACTCGCTACAGCCCCAGCATTTT. It yields the protein CASSDRDSLQPQHF.

This clone was recorded only once. The chain has TRBV5-1 and TRBJ1-3; 8 bases agree with TRBD1. Unmatched junction bases numbered 9, after V lost 4 bases and J lost 0 bases. The CDR3 loop spans 17 amino acids. Germline-derived CDR1 and CDR2 are SGHRS and YFSETQ. CDR3 residues: CASSIGQGGGSGNTIYF. The CDR3 DNA reads TGCGCCAGCAGCATCGGACAGGGAGGTGGCTCTGGAAACACCATATATTTT.

The chain is built from TRBV6-5 and TRBJ1-1; a possible D gene is TRBD1 (5 bases). The CDR3 has 13 residues. Looked up from germline, CDR1 is MNHEY and CDR2 is SVGAGI. With 6 bases removed from V and 4 bases from J, the gap between germline ends came to 12 bases. CDR3 sequence: CASSQGLGTEAFF. CDR3 bases: TGTGCCAGCAGCCAGGGTTTAGGCACTGAAGCTTTCTTT.

The chain couples TRBV5-1 to TRBJ1-2, with TRBD1 matching over 9 bases. J was trimmed by 4 bases and V by 5 bases; bases with no gene match: 6. CDR1 and CDR2 (germline): SGHRS, YFSETQ. This CDR3 is built from 14 residues. CDR3: CASRMGQGSYGYTF. The CDR3 DNA reads TGCGCCAGCAGAATGGGACAGGGTAGCTATGGCTACACCTTC.

This chain joins TRBV5-6 and TRBJ2-1, with 8 bases identical to TRBD2. The CDR3 has 17 residues. CDR1 is SGHDT and CDR2 is YYEEEE in the germline V gene. V lost 1 base and J lost 6; bases outside the gene matches: 12. Written as DNA, the CDR3 is TGTGCCAGCAGCTTGCCCCCCCAAAGCGGGGGCCCCAATGAGCAGTTCTTC. Its protein product is CASSLPPQSGGPNEQFF.

This chain uses TRBV5-8 with TRBJ1-1, with D unresolved. Germline CDR1 and CDR2: SGHTS and YDEGEE. Deletions cut 0 bases from V and 1 base from J, with 7 bases between. The CDR3 has 14 residues. The CDR3 sequence is CASSLGYRNTEAFF. The CDR3 region has the DNA TGTGCCAGCAGCTTGGGTTACAGGAACACTGAAGCTTTCTTT.

The chain recombines TRBV29-1 with TRBJ2-2, with a possible D match to TRBD1 (6 bases). From germline, CDR1 is SQVTM and CDR2 ANQGSEA. The CDR3 is 14 amino acids. Trimming left V 4 bases short and J 1 base short, with 10 bases between. In DNA form, the CDR3 reads TGCAGCGTTGCCAGACAGGAGAACACCGGGGAGCTGTTTTTT. Translated, it gives CSVARQENTGELFF.

CDR3 bases: TGTGCCAGCAGCTTGGAGGGATCCCGAGAGACCCAGTACTTC. Translation: CASSLEGSRETQYF. The chain combines TRBV5-4 with TRBJ2-5; D gene unclear. The length of the CDR3 is 14 residues. Trimming took off 0 bases at V and 4 bases at J, with 10 bases between the two ends. The germline V gene has CDR1 SGHNT and CDR2 YYREEE (reference sequence).

Note on this clone: The junction and the germline gene differ at one end; a read error may be behind it. The V and J genes are TRBV5-4 and TRBJ1-4, with a tentative D call TRBD1 (5 bases). CDR1 is SGHNT and CDR2 is YYREEE in the germline V gene (reference sequence). The CDR3 covers 14 residues. In DNA form, the CDR3 reads TGTGCCAGCAGTTTGGACACTGGACCTGAAAAACTGTTTTTT. This codes for CASSLDTGPEKLFF.

V and J are TRBV6-1 and TRBJ2-3; a possible D gene is TRBD2 (5 bases). In germline, CDR1 is MNHNS, CDR2 SASEGT. Trimming removed 0 bases from V and 4 bases from J, with 11 bases in between. CDR3 length: 15 amino acids. The CDR3 nucleotides are TGTGCCAGCAGTGAAGCGGGAGAGGGAGCAGATACGCAGTATTTT. This encodes CASSEAGEGADTQYF.

CDR3 protein: CASSFEGGADTQYF. CDR3 nucleotides: TGTGCCAGCAGCTTCGAGGGGGGGGCAGATACGCAGTATTTT. The J gene is TRBJ2-3, the V gene TRBV7-9, with a weak D call TRBD2 (7 bases). Germline V gives CDR1 SEHNR, CDR2 FQNEAQ (reference sequence). Trimming pared 3 bases from V and 4 bases from J, leaving 11 bases between. CDR3 length equals 14 residues. The whole variable domain, filled in from reference TRBV7-9 and TRBJ2-3, reads DTGVSQNPRHKITKRGQNVTFRCDPISEHNRLYWYRQTLGQGPEFLTYFQNEAQLEKSRLLSDRFSAERPKGSFSTLEIQRTEQGDSAMYLCASSFEGGADTQYFGPGTRLTVL.